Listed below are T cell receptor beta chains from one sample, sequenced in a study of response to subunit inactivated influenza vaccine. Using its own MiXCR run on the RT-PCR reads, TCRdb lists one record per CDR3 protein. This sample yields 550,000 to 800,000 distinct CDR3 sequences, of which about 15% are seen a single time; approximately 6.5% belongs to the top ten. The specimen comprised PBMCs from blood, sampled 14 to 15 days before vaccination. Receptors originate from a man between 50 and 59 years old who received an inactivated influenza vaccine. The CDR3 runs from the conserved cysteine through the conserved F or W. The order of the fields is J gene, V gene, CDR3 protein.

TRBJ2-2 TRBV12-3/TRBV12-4 CASSFGDASGELFF
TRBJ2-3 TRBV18 CASSPIVGSTTDTQYF
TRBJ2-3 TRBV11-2 CASSHRWREGADTQYF
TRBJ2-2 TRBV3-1 CASRPGVTGELFF
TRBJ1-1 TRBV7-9 CASSYSATGYTEAFF
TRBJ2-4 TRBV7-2 CASSFDLAKNIQYF
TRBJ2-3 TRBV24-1 CATSDPSGGTSDTQYF
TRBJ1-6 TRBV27 CASSFAQDGDSPLHF
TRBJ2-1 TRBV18 CASSPRGQSSYNEQFF
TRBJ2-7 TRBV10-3 CAIRNTGAPYEQYF
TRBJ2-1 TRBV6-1 CASRLANDNEQFF
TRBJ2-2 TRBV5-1 CASSDRETGELFF
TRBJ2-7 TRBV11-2 CASRKTGPRTYEQYF
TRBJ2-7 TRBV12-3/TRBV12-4 CASTLWGESGEQYF
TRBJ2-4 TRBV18 CASSPKEREASIQYF
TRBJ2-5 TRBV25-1 CASRGGPEETQYF
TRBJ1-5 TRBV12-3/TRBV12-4 CASSFQWGSNQPQHF
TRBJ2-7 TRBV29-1 CSTGTGGYEQYF
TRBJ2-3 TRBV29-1 CSVGPPLGDTQYF
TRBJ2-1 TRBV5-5 CASSSRTSGGEQFF
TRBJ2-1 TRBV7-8 CASSFDTYNEQFF
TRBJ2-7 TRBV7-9 CASSPIEDREQYF
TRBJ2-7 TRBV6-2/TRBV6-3 CASSYSGGRTYEQYF
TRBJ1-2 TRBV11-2 CASSLGTGNIYGYTF
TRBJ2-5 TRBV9 CASSVFGETQYF
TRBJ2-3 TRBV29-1 CSVEDRGPGTDTQYF
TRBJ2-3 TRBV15 CATSSLLRTESRNTQYF
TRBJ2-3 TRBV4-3 CASSPQGFGTDTQYF
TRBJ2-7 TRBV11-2 CASSLEGGVWGSTYEQYF
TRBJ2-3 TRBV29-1 CSVPHITDTQYF
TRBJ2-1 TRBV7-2 CASSIVGEQFF
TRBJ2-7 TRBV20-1 CSARTSGRAAHEQYF
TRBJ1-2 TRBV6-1 CASSDRRLGYGYTF
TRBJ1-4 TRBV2 CASSGPAEKLFF
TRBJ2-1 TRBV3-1 CASSPTGNQNREQFF
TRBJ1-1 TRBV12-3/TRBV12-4 CASSLGRGRWTEAFF
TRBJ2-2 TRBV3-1 CASSQVGRTSGSSGELFF
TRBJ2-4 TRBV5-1 CASSVGTDVAKNIQYF
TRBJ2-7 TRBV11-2 CASSPFPSGSYEQYF
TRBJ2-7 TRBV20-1 CSAKQAPYEQYF
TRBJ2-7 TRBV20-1 CSARPGRLAGGLSYEQYF
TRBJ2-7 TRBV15 CATSPGYRGAEQYF
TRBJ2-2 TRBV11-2 CASRPTGQRNTGELFF
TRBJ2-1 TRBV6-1 CASSTTPRGPINEQFF
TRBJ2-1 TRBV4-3 CASSQEGGDNEQFF
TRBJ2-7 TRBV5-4 CASSLAGASGPFYEQYF
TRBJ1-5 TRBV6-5 CASSYSDNSNQPQHF
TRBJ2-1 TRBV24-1 CATSGMGRDRGYNEQFF
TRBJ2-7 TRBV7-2 CASSLRSGGAYEQYF
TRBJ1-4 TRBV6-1 CASRDRGAGEKLFF
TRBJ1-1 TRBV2 CASQLTGAAGGLMNTEAFF